This T cell receptor beta chain was sequenced in a study of PD-1 blockade in mismatch repair-deficient tumors. Mismatch repair deficiency was confirmed in all patients, by PCR or immunohistochemistry. This CDR3 is 13 amino acids long. CDR1 and CDR2 (germline): SGHTA, FQGNSA. The germline V and J ends were trimmed by 5 bases and 4 bases, with 9 bases remaining between them. TCRdb keeps only in-frame clones here, not all; method: immunoSEQ multiplex PCR. Among roughly 49,000 clones listed, over 60% were seen once. The chain uses TRBV7-2 and TRBJ2-1, with no clear D. This clonotype was sampled from an adult with mismatch repair-deficient cancer. Sequencing was performed on PBMCs, taken before pembrolizumab treatment. The CDR3 DNA is TGTGCCAGCAGCGGGGTCTCTTACAATGAGCAGTTCTTC. Protein product: CASSGVSYNEQFF.